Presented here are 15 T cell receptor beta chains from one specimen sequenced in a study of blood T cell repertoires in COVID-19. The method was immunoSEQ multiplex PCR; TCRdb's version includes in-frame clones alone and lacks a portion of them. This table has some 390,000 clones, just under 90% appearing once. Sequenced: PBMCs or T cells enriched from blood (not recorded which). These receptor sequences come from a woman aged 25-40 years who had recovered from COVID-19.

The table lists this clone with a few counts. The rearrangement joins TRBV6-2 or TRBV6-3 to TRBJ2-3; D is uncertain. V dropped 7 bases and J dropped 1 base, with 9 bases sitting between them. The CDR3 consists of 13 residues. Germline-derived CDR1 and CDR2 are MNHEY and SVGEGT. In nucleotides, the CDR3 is TGTGCCAGCACCCCATTAGGCACAGATACGCAGTATTTT. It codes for CASTPLGTDTQYF.

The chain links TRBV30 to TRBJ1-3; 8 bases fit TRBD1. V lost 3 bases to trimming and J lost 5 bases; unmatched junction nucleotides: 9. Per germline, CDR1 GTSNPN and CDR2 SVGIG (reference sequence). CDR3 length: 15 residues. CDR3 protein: CAWSPGQVGRNTIYF. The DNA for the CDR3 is TGTGCCTGGAGCCCGGGACAGGTGGGGAGAAACACCATATATTTT.

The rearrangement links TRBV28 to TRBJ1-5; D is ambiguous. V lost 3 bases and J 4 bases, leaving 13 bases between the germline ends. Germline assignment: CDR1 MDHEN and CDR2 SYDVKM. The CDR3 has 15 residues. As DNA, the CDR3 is TGTGCCAGCAGTTTTTATCCGGGAGAAAATCAGCCCCAGCATTTT. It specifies CASSFYPGENQPQHF.

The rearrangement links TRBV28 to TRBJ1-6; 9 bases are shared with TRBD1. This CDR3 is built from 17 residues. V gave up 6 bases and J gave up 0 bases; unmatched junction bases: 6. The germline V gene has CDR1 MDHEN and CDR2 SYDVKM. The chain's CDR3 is CASRATGGSSYNSPLHF. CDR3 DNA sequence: TGTGCCAGCAGGGCAACAGGGGGCAGCTCCTATAATTCACCCCTCCACTTT. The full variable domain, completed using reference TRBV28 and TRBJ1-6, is DVKVTQSSRYLVKRTGEKVFLECVQDMDHENMFWYRQDPGLGLRLIYFSYDVKMKEKGDIPEGYSVSREKKERFSLILESASTNQTSMYLCASRATGGSSYNSPLHFGNGTRLTVT.

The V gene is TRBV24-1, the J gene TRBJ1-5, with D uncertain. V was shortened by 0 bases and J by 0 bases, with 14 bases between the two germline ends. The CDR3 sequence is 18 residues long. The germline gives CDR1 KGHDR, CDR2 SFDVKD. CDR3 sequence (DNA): TGTGCCACCAGTGATTTGGTAGGCCAGGAAAATAGCAATCAGCCCCAGCATTTT. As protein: CATSDLVGQENSNQPQHF.

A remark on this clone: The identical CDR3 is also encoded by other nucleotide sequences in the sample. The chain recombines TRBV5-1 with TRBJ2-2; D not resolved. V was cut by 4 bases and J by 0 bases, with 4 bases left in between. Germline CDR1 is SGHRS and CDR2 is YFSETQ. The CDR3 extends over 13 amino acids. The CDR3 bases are TGCGCCAGCAGCCCAGCGAACACCGGGGAGCTGTTTTTT. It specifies CASSPANTGELFF.

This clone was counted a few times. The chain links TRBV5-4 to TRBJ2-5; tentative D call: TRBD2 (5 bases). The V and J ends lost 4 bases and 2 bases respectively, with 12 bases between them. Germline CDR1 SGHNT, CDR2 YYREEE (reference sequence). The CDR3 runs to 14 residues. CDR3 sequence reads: CASSPRTGQETQYF. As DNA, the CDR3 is TGTGCCAGCAGCCCACGGACGGGACAAGAGACCCAGTACTTC.

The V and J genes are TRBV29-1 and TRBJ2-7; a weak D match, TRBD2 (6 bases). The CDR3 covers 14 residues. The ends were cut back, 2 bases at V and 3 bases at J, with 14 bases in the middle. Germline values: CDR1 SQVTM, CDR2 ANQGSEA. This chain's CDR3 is CSVESGDQYYEQYF. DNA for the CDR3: TGCAGCGTTGAATCGGGGGACCAATACTACGAGCAGTACTTC.

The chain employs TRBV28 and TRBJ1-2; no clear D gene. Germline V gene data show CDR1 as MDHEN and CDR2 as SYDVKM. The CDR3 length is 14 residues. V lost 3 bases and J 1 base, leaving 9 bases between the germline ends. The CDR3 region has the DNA TGTGCCAGCAGTTTGTTGTCCGTTAACTATGGCTACACCTTC. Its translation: CASSLLSVNYGYTF.

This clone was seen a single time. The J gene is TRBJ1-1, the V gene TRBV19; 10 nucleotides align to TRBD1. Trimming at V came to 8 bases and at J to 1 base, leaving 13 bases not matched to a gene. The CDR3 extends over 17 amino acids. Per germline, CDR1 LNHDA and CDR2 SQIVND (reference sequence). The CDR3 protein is CASRPGQGDSRNTEAFF. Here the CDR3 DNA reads TGTGCCAGTCGCCCCGGACAGGGGGACTCTCGGAACACTGAAGCTTTCTTT.

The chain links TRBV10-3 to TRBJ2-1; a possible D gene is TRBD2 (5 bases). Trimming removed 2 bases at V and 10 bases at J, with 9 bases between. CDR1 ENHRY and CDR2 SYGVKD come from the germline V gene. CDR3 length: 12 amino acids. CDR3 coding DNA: TGTGCCATCAGTGAGAATGGCGGGGAGCAGTTCTTC. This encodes CAISENGGEQFF.

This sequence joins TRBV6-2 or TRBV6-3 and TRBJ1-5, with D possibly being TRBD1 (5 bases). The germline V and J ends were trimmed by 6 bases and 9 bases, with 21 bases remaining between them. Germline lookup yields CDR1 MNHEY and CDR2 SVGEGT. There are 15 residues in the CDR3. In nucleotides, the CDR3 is TGTGCCAGCAGCATGACAGAGGTCGATATACGGCCCCAGCATTTT. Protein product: CASSMTEVDIRPQHF.

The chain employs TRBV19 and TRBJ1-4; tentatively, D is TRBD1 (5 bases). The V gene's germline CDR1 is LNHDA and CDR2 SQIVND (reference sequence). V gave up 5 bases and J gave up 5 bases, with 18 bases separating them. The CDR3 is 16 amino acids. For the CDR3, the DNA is TGTGCCAGTAGTCCCAACCGACAGTTACAGAATGAAAAACTGTTTTTT. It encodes CASSPNRQLQNEKLFF.

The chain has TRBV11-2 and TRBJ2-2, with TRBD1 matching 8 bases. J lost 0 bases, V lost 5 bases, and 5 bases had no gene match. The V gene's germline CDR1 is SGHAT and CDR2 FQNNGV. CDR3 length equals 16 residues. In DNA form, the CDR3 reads TGTGCCAGCAGCACATACAGGGGGGCGAACACCGGGGAGCTGTTTTTT. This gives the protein CASSTYRGANTGELFF.

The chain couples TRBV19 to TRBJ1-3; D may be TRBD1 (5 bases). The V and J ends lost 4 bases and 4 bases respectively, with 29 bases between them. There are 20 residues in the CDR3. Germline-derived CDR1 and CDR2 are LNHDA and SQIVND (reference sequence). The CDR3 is CASSTGRQIAGPPRGNTIYF. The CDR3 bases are TGTGCCAGTAGTACGGGACGTCAAATAGCGGGCCCTCCTCGGGGAAACACCATATATTTT.